These 20 T cell receptor beta chains were sequenced from one sample in a study of metastatic and nonmetastatic thyroid tumors. Prior to thyroid surgery, none of the patients had received any treatment. Using MiXCR, TCRdb reanalyzed the PCR reads. The table shows approximately 84,000 clones, with around 14% occurring only once. Sequencing was carried out using blood. The source of these receptors is a female donor with papillary thyroid cancer or a benign thyroid nodule (not recorded which). Some clones in this sample may be carry-over from other donors' samples.

This clone has just a few counts. Given a much more abundant clone one base away, this may be a read error. The same CDR3 is also encoded by other DNA sequences in this sample. The chain is built from TRBV28 and TRBJ1-1; 8 bases align to TRBD1. Germline CDR1 MDHEN, CDR2 SYDVKM. This CDR3 has 15 residues. The CDR3 region has the DNA TGTGCCAGCAGAGACGACAGGGGAGGAGGAACTGAAGCCTTCTTT. It is translated as CASRDDRGGGTEAFF.

This clone was detected many times. The chain recombines TRBV5-1 with TRBJ1-1; D may be TRBD1 (5 bases). The germline V gene has CDR1 SGHRS and CDR2 YFSETQ. CDR3 length: 15 residues. Between the trimmed V and J ends, which lost 4 bases and 3 bases, there was a span of 16 bases. The CDR3 coding sequence is TGCGCCAGCAGCCCGGGAAGACAGAGATACACTGAAGCTTTCTTT. As protein: CASSPGRQRYTEAFF.

In this sample, this clone turned up many times. J is TRBJ2-7 and V is TRBV6-1, with D possibly TRBD2 on 6 matching bases. V was cut by 5 bases and J by 5 bases, with 19 bases left in between. The CDR3 consists of 15 residues. The germline gives CDR1 MNHNS, CDR2 SASEGT. CDR3 protein: CASSSGGVVFHEQYF. CDR3 coding DNA: TGTGCCAGCAGTAGTGGAGGGGTAGTTTTCCACGAGCAGTACTTC.

Many counts were recorded for this clone. V is TRBV12-3 or TRBV12-4 and J is TRBJ1-2, with D hard to call. CDR3 size: 12 residues. Trimming stripped 7 bases from V and 6 bases from J, with 12 bases between. CDR3 coding DNA: TGTGCCAGCACCGGGAGACGGAATGGCTACACCTTC. It yields the protein CASTGRRNGYTF.

This clone showed up many times. The chain links TRBV20-1 to TRBJ1-4, with 7 bases that match TRBD1. V lost 2 bases and J lost 5; bases outside the gene matches: 8. From germline, CDR1 is DFQATT and CDR2 SNEGSKA (reference sequence). The CDR3 runs 15 residues. The CDR3 sequence: CSARPIQGPNEKLFF. The CDR3 DNA reads TGCAGTGCTAGACCGATACAGGGGCCCAATGAAAAACTGTTTTTT.

At least ten counts were recorded for this clone. This same CDR3 is encoded by further DNA sequences in the sample. The chain recombines TRBV6-1 with TRBJ2-3; TRBD1 or TRBD2 may be the D gene (5 bases each). The CDR3 loop spans 14 amino acids. The V end lost 6 bases, the J end lost 2 bases, and 12 bases lay between the germline ends. CDR1 and CDR2 (germline): MNHNS, SASEGT. CDR3 protein: CASRVGAFTDTQYF. CDR3 DNA sequence: TGTGCCAGCAGAGTCGGGGCATTCACAGATACGCAGTATTTT.

The chain joins TRBV6-1 to TRBJ1-5; D uncertain. V was trimmed by 0 bases and J by 7 bases, leaving 16 bases between them. Germline V gene lookup returns CDR1 MNHNS and CDR2 SASEGT. The CDR3 sequence is 16 residues long. The CDR3 region has the DNA TGTGCCAGCAGTGAAGCTCTTCACGGGTCCGGGCAGCCCCAGCATTTT. Translation gives CASSEALHGSGQPQHF.

This clone was recorded at least ten times. This sequence joins TRBV10-2 and TRBJ2-6, with 8 bases identical to TRBD2. Trimming cost V 1 base and J 12 bases; bases outside gene matches: 8. The CDR3 consists of 15 residues. From germline, CDR1 is WSHSY and CDR2 SAAADI. CDR3 nucleotides: TGCGCCAGCAGTGAGTTATTTCGGGAGGGGTCCGTCCTGACTTTC. Translated: CASSELFREGSVLTF.

This clone was recorded at least ten times. The CDR3 DNA is TGTGCCAGCAGCCCCGCGAACCAAGCCGGGACCCAGTACTTC. Translated, it gives CASSPANQAGTQYF. The chain carries TRBV11-2 and TRBJ2-5; D uncertain. This CDR3 has 14 residues. The germline V and J ends were trimmed by 5 bases and 7 bases, with 17 bases remaining between them. CDR1 is SGHAT, CDR2 FQNNGV, per germline.

The sample holds many counts of this clone. This rearrangement joins TRBV6-1 to TRBJ1-6; D uncertain. Trimming cost V 7 bases and J 9 bases, with 22 bases left between them. Germline V gene sequence: CDR1 MNHNS, CDR2 SASEGT. CDR3 length: 16 amino acids. CDR3 sequence reads: CASTALRSRSGSPLHF. CDR3 nucleotide sequence: TGTGCCAGCACGGCCCTCCGGTCTAGGTCAGGTTCACCCCTCCACTTT.

Many counts were recorded for this clone. A much larger clone lies one base from this, so it may be a read error. This sample also contains other DNA sequences that code for the same CDR3. The rearrangement uses TRBV27 and TRBJ1-2, with TRBD1 matching 8 bases. The CDR3 spans 14 residues. Germline CDR1 and CDR2: MNHEY and SMNVEV (reference sequence). V dropped 6 bases and J dropped 3; count of bases not matched to a gene: 6. The CDR3 DNA is TGTGCCAGCAGCCTACAGGGGGAATACTATGGCTACACCTTC. This codes for CASSLQGEYYGYTF.

This clone was counted at least ten times. Other DNA sequences of this sample code for an identical CDR3. The chain uses TRBV2 and TRBJ2-2; TRBD2 is a possible D gene (7 bases). Trimming removed 8 bases from V and 4 bases from J, with 11 bases in between. This CDR3 comprises 13 residues. The germline CDR1 and CDR2 sequences are SNHLY and FYNNEI. The CDR3 nucleotides are TGTGCCAGCGGGGGGGCCAGCACCGGGGAGCTGTTTTTT. It codes for CASGGASTGELFF.

On this clone: This may arise from a read error, as a much more abundant clone is one base away. Other DNA sequences within the sample encode an identical CDR3. This chain uses TRBV20-1 with TRBJ2-2; D is uncertain. Germline loops: CDR1 DFQATT, CDR2 SNEGSKA (reference sequence). V was shortened by 0 bases and J by 9 bases, with 8 bases between the two germline ends. The CDR3 is 12 residues long. CDR3 sequence (DNA): TGCAGTGCTAGAGATCCCCCTTGGGAGCTGTTTTTT. Translating gives CSARDPPWELFF.

Ten or more counts support this clone. This chain links TRBV7-9 with TRBJ1-2; 7 bases are a match to TRBD1. V dropped 5 bases and J dropped 5; count of bases not matched to a gene: 11. Looked up from germline, CDR1 is SEHNR and CDR2 is FQNEAQ (reference sequence). CDR3 length equals 15 residues. The CDR3 nucleotides are TGTGCCAGCAGCCCACTCACGGGACAGATTTATGGCTACACCTTC. This sequence encodes CASSPLTGQIYGYTF.

In its sample, this clone was seen many times. This same CDR3 is encoded by further DNA sequences in the sample. The chain couples TRBV18 to TRBJ1-5; no reliable D call. Germline CDR1 is KGHSH and CDR2 is LQKENI. The ends were cut back, 4 bases at V and 9 bases at J, with 13 bases in the middle. The length of the CDR3 is 13 residues. CDR3 nucleotide sequence: TGTGCCAGCTCACAAAATAGCAACCGGCCCCAGCATTTT. Residues: CASSQNSNRPQHF.

This clone has ten or more counts. The chain joins TRBV12-3 or TRBV12-4 to TRBJ1-5; 8 bases are shared with TRBD1. Germline trimming cut 7 bases from V and 4 bases from J; bases unmatched to any gene: 6. The CDR3 runs to 14 residues. The chain's CDR3 is CASTRTGSNQPQHF. The CDR3 region has the DNA TGTGCCAGCACCCGGACAGGGTCAAATCAGCCCCAGCATTTT.

This clone was counted many times. The J gene is TRBJ2-3, the V gene TRBV12-3 or TRBV12-4, with 10 bases aligning to TRBD2. The junction had 5 bases not matched to a gene; V was cut back by 6 bases and J by 2 bases. There are 15 residues in the CDR3. The CDR3 region has the DNA TGTGCCAGCAGGTGGACTAGCGGAAACACAGATACGCAGTATTTT. As protein: CASRWTSGNTDTQYF.

This clone was seen more than once but under ten times. A much larger clone sits a single nucleotide away, making a read error possible. This chain connects TRBV11-1 to TRBJ2-3; 8 positions match TRBD2. CDR1 and CDR2 from the germline V gene are SGHAT and FQDESV (reference sequence). There are 16 residues in the CDR3. Here the CDR3 reads CASSTPGTSAADTRYF. The CDR3 DNA reads TGTGCCAGCAGCACACCCGGGACTAGTGCGGCAGATACGCGGTATTTT.

This clone was recorded many times. The V call is TRBV14, the J call TRBJ1-4; D is unclear. Trimming took 1 base from V and 4 from J, leaving 7 bases between them. CDR1 is SGHDN and CDR2 is FVKESK in the germline V gene. CDR3 length: 14 amino acids. In DNA, the CDR3 is TGTGCCAGCAGCCAAGCCGGGCTTAATGAAAAACTGTTTTTT. Its translation: CASSQAGLNEKLFF.

This clone was counted many times. The chain has TRBV6-2 or TRBV6-3 and TRBJ2-3, with 14 bases that match TRBD2. The V gene's germline CDR1 is MNHEY and CDR2 SVGEGT. V lost 4 bases to trimming and J lost 6 bases; unmatched junction nucleotides: 9. The CDR3 spans 17 residues. The CDR3 region is CASSSFRTSGGPDTQYF. In nucleotides, the CDR3 is TGTGCCAGCAGTTCCTTTCGGACTAGCGGGGGGCCTGATACGCAGTATTTT.